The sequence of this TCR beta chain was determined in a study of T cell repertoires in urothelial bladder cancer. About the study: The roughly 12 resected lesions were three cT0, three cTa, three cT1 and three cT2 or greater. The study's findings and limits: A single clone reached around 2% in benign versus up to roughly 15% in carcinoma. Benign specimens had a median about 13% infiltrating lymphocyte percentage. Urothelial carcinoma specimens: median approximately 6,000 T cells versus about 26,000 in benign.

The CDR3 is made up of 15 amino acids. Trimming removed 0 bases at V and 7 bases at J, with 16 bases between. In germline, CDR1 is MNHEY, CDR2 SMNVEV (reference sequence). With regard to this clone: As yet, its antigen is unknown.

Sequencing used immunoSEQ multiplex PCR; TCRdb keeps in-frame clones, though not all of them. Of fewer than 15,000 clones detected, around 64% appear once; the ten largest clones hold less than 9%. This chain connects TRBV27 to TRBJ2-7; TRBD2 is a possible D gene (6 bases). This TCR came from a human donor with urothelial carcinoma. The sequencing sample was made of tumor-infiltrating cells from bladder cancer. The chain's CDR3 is CASSLSGTPLQEQYF. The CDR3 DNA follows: TGTGCCAGCAGTTTATCGGGGACTCCTCTGCAAGAGCAGTACTTC.